What follows are 8 T cell receptor beta chains derived from one specimen sequenced in a study of blood T cells in healthy people across ages. Together with a sample-barcoded 5' primer, a J-beta primer mix was included in a second PCR lasting roughly 6 to 12 cycles. MiXCR, applied by TCRdb to the 5' RACE reads, yields one record per CDR3 protein. The sample shows some 900,000 distinct CDR3 sequences, about 28% of them seen only once. The sample comprised blood. The receptors derive from an elderly woman in good health.

This clonotype has only a few counts. The J gene is TRBJ2-1, the V gene TRBV2; 7 bases match TRBD2. The CDR3 spans 13 residues. The junction had 7 bases not matched to a gene; V was cut back by 2 bases and J by 12 bases. CDR1 and CDR2 from the germline V gene are SNHLY and FYNNEI. The CDR3 coding sequence is TGTGCCAGCAGTGAACTGCGAGGGGAGGGGCAGTTCTTC. Its translation: CASSELRGEGQFF.

The genes are TRBV6-1 and TRBJ1-5; a possible D gene is TRBD1 (5 bases). Germline-derived CDR1 and CDR2 are MNHNS and SASEGT. With 0 bases removed from V and 0 bases from J, the gap between germline ends came to 27 bases. This CDR3 has 22 residues. The CDR3 sequence is CASSEAQALGPGYYYSNQPQHF. For the CDR3, the DNA is TGTGCCAGCAGTGAAGCGCAGGCTTTAGGTCCAGGGTATTATTATAGCAATCAGCCCCAGCATTTT.

This clonotype was counted at least ten times. J is TRBJ1-2 and V is TRBV6-2 or TRBV6-3; TRBD1 matches at 9 bases. V was clipped by 4 bases and J by 3 bases; unmatched bases: 3. This CDR3 spans 14 amino acids. Germline V lookup: CDR1 MNHEY, CDR2 SVGEGT. The CDR3 coding sequence is TGTGCCAGCAGTTCCGGGACAGGGTACTATGGCTACACCTTC. The encoded protein is CASSSGTGYYGYTF.

This sequence joins TRBV7-2 and TRBJ2-3, with 13 bases identical to TRBD2. The junction had 6 bases not matched to a gene; V was cut back by 5 bases and J by 4 bases. Looked up from germline, CDR1 is SGHTA and CDR2 is FQGNSA. This CDR3 is 16 amino acids long. CDR3 sequence reads: CASSPRLAGGADTQYF. In DNA, the CDR3 is TGTGCCAGCAGCCCGAGACTAGCGGGGGGAGCAGATACGCAGTATTTT.

The chain links TRBV7-8 to TRBJ2-1; the D is unclear. The end of the DNA aligns better with TRBJ2-7, so the J call may be wrong. The CDR3 totals 13 residues. Germline loops: CDR1 SGHVS, CDR2 FQNEAQ. The CDR3 spells CASSAWTYNEQYF. CDR3 sequence (DNA): TGTGCCAGCAGCGCATGGACCTACAATGAGCAGTACTTC.

The chain links TRBV30 to TRBJ2-1; 12 positions match TRBD2. Per germline, CDR1 GTSNPN and CDR2 SVGIG (reference sequence). The CDR3 is 20 amino acids. After removal of 0 bases from V and 3 bases from J, the junction contained 15 bases not matched to a gene. The CDR3 spells CAWSVERTSGVLLNYNEQFF. DNA for the CDR3: TGTGCCTGGAGTGTGGAGCGGACTAGCGGGGTCCTCTTAAACTACAATGAGCAGTTCTTC. Combining the CDR3 with reference TRBV30 and TRBJ2-1 gives the whole variable domain SQTIHQWPATLVQPVGSPLSLECTVEGTSNPNLYWYRQAAGRGLQLLFYSVGIGQISSEVPQNLSASRPQDRQFILSSKKLLLSDSGFYLCAWSVERTSGVLLNYNEQFFGPGTRLTVL.

This sequence joins TRBV18 and TRBJ1-1, with 8 bases that match TRBD1. CDR1 is KGHSH, CDR2 LQKENI, per germline. The CDR3 extends over 17 amino acids. J was trimmed by 1 base and V by 5 bases; bases with no gene match: 12. CDR3 sequence reads: CASSETLSGTGNTEAFF. In DNA form, the CDR3 reads TGTGCCAGCTCAGAAACCTTATCCGGGACAGGGAACACTGAAGCTTTCTTT.

This clonotype was observed a handful of times. The rearrangement uses TRBV6-5 and TRBJ2-3, with 8 nucleotides matching TRBD2. CDR3 size: 14 residues. Losses at the gene ends were 6 bases for V and 6 bases for J; bases not matched to a gene: 8. From germline, CDR1 is MNHEY and CDR2 SVGAGI. This CDR3 reads CASRRRGGRDTQYF. CDR3 in DNA: TGTGCCAGCAGAAGACGGGGGGGCCGGGATACGCAGTATTTT.